A single sample gave rise to the 13 T cell receptor beta chains below, sequenced in a study of regulatory T cells in long-lasting Graves disease. According to the study, TCR beta libraries were built with iRepertoire HTBI primers and CDR3-region Arm-PCR. TCRdb re-derived calls from the multiplex PCR reads in MiXCR, one entry per CDR3 protein. The sample carries about 220,000 distinct CDR3 sequences, around 20% recorded once. Specified time point: newly diagnosed GD, antithyroid drugs for less than 3 months. The TCR library was made from RNA that had been extracted from PBMCs in TRIzol. The starting material was peripheral blood mononuclear cells (PBMCs), obtained at new diagnosis, from a patient treated with antithyroid drugs. These receptors all come from a female donor with Graves disease.

The chain recombines TRBV6-1 with TRBJ2-6; D perhaps matches TRBD1 (6 bases). Germline V lookup: CDR1 MNHNS, CDR2 SASEGT. The CDR3 consists of 15 residues. Trimming left V 5 bases short and J 4 bases short, with 12 bases between. The CDR3 spells CASSHRESGANVLTF. CDR3 DNA sequence: TGTGCCAGCAGTCACAGGGAATCCGGGGCCAACGTCCTGACTTTC.

The sample holds many counts of this clonotype. The CDR3 loop reads CASSLMSGTEQFF. The CDR3 nucleotides read TGTGCCAGCAGCTTAATGTCCGGGACTGAGCAGTTCTTC. The chain couples TRBV7-3 to TRBJ2-1; either TRBD1 or TRBD2 may fit D (5 bases each). Germline V gives CDR1 SGHTA, CDR2 FQGTGA. Trimming removed 1 base at V and 9 bases at J, with 10 bases between. The CDR3 covers 13 residues.

This clonotype appeared a few times. V usage is TRBV7-3 and J usage is TRBJ1-4; D is possibly TRBD1 (5 bases). The CDR3 runs to 15 residues. Germline V gene data show CDR1 as SGHTA and CDR2 as FQGTGA. V shed 1 base and J shed 3 bases, with 9 bases lying between them. The CDR3 spells CASSLRGHPNEKLFF. Written as DNA, the CDR3 is TGTGCCAGCAGCTTAAGAGGACACCCTAATGAAAAACTGTTTTTT.

Turning to this clonotype: A read error may be the cause here, since a much bigger clone is one base away. V is TRBV14 and J is TRBJ2-5, with D maybe TRBD2 (6 bases). Trimming shortened V by 1 base and J by 7 bases, and 10 bases separated the two germline ends. The CDR3 is 13 amino acids. Germline loops: CDR1 SGHDN, CDR2 FVKESK. The CDR3 is CASSQVGGWTQYF. DNA for the CDR3: TGTGCCAGCAGCCAAGTTGGGGGGTGGACCCAGTACTTC.

The table lists this clonotype with many counts. V is TRBV7-9 and J is TRBJ2-3, with a tentative D call TRBD2 (6 bases). This CDR3 is 16 amino acids long. Germline assignment: CDR1 SEHNR and CDR2 FQNEAQ (reference sequence). Trimming removed 5 bases at V and 2 bases at J, with 17 bases between. For the CDR3, the DNA is TGTGCCAGCAGCCCTATGACGGCTAGCGACACAGATACGCAGTATTTT. Its translation is CASSPMTASDTDTQYF.

This clonotype occurred many times. The rearrangement uses TRBV28 and TRBJ2-3; the D gene is possibly TRBD2 (5 bases). The germline V gene encodes CDR1 MDHEN and CDR2 SYDVKM. The length of the CDR3 is 16 residues. V gave up 4 bases and J gave up 0 bases, with 14 bases separating them. The CDR3 DNA follows: TGTGCCAGCAGTTCCCCTGGAGGTTACAGCACAGATACGCAGTATTTT. Translation: CASSSPGGYSTDTQYF.

This clonotype was observed many times. The CDR3 is CSARALRGSGQETQYF. DNA of the CDR3: TGCAGTGCTAGAGCTCTTCGCGGGAGTGGCCAAGAGACCCAGTACTTC. The gene calls are TRBV20-1 and TRBJ2-5; 7 nucleotides line up with TRBD2. J gave up 1 base and V 1 base, and 9 bases lay outside the gene matches. CDR3 length: 16 amino acids. Germline CDR1 and CDR2: DFQATT and SNEGSKA (reference sequence).

The sample holds many counts of this clonotype. The chain carries TRBV9 and TRBJ1-4, with a possible D match to TRBD1 (5 bases). Germline-derived CDR1 and CDR2 are SGDLS and YYNGEE. Trimming stripped 6 bases from V and 4 bases from J, with 10 bases between. This CDR3 comprises 13 residues. The DNA of the CDR3 is TGTGCCAGCACCGGGACGGATAATGAAAAACTGTTTTTT. Amino acid sequence: CASTGTDNEKLFF.

On this clonotype: A read error may be the cause here, since a much bigger clone is one base away. The chain combines TRBV6-2 or TRBV6-3 with TRBJ1-1, with D perhaps TRBD1 (6 bases). The CDR3 spans 14 residues. Germline CDR1 reads MNHEY; CDR2 reads SVGEGT. V shed 2 bases and J shed 1 base, with 8 bases lying between them. CDR3 nucleotides: TGTGCCAGCAGTTACCAGGGGAGGAACACTGAAGCTTTCTTT. Amino acids: CASSYQGRNTEAFF.

This chain connects TRBV12-3 or TRBV12-4 to TRBJ2-1; possible D gene TRBD2, 6 bases. CDR3 size: 14 residues. The ends were cut back, 8 bases at V and 4 bases at J, with 15 bases in the middle. CDR3 amino acids: CASGAEGGYNEQFF. The CDR3 DNA reads as TGTGCCAGCGGCGCGGAAGGAGGGTACAATGAGCAGTTCTTC.

The V call is TRBV10-3, the J call TRBJ2-5; tentatively, D is TRBD1 (5 bases). Germline V CDR1 and CDR2: ENHRY, SYGVKD. The CDR3 totals 14 residues. The V gene lost 4 bases and the J gene lost 5 bases, with 14 bases spanning the gap. CDR3 in DNA: TGTGCCATCAGTGGGTCCCAGGGTGGGGAGACCCAGTACTTC. Its translation: CAISGSQGGETQYF.

V gene TRBV27 combines with J gene TRBJ2-6, with D hard to call. Germline CDR1 is MNHEY and CDR2 is SMNVEV (reference sequence). The germline V and J ends were trimmed by 6 bases and 4 bases, with 7 bases remaining between them. The CDR3 is 13 amino acids. CDR3 nucleotide sequence: TGTGCCAGCAGGGGCTTCGGGGCCAACGTCCTGACTTTC. Its translation is CASRGFGANVLTF.

In this sample, this clonotype turned up many times. The J gene is TRBJ2-4, the V gene TRBV28, with D possibly called TRBD1 or TRBD2 (5 bases each). CDR3 size: 14 residues. V dropped 5 bases and J dropped 0 bases, with 8 bases sitting between them. Germline V lookup: CDR1 MDHEN, CDR2 SYDVKM. The CDR3 region has the DNA TGTGCCAGCAGTGGGGCGGGAGCCAAAAACATTCAGTACTTC. This gives the protein CASSGAGAKNIQYF. Using reference TRBV28 and TRBJ2-4 for the parts outside the CDR3, the full variable domain is DVKVTQSSRYLVKRTGEKVFLECVQDMDHENMFWYRQDPGLGLRLIYFSYDVKMKEKGDIPEGYSVSREKKERFSLILESASTNQTSMYLCASSGAGAKNIQYFGAGTRLSVL.